A selection of T cell receptor beta chains follows, all from one sample in a study of Graves' ophthalmopathy and Graves' hyperthyroidism. TCRdb independently ran MiXCR on the multiplex PCR reads; one entry per CDR3 protein. The sample shows approximately 1.2 million distinct CDR3 sequences, around a third of them seen only once. The sequenced material came from peripheral blood or thyroid tissue (not recorded which). These receptors all stem from an adult man with Graves' hyperthyroidism. Both conserved end residues are part of each CDR3. A D gene is named only where the DNA matches it firmly. Where a row states a size, it is once, few, many or the class of an expanded clone; other rows omit it.

TRBV19	many	TRBJ2-2	TRBD1	TGTGCCAGTAGGAGGACAGGGGTAGGCACCGGGGAGCTGTTTTTT	CASRRTGVGTGELFF
TRBV5-6	many	TRBJ2-7	TRBD1	TGTGCCAGCGGGTCGGGACAGGGCTTCTACGAGCAGTACTTC	CASGSGQGFYEQYF
TRBV9	many	TRBJ1-1	-	TGTGCCAGCAGCGTCCAGATTCACACTGAAGCTTTCTTT	CASSVQIHTEAFF
TRBV11-2	few	TRBJ2-7	-	TGTGCCAGCAGCTTAGGCGGATCGAAGAGCTACGAGCAGTACTTC	CASSLGGSKSYEQYF
TRBV19	-	TRBJ2-5	TRBD2	TGTGCCAGCGGGTCCGGGCGGGAGCGACCTTCGGAGACCCAGTACTTC	CASGSGRERPSETQYF
TRBV7-2	many	TRBJ2-7	-	TGTGCCAGCAGCCGGGGGCAAGGGCTAGAGCAGTACTTC	CASSRGQGLEQYF
TRBV29-1	-	TRBJ2-7	-	TGCAGTTTCGGGGGAGGTGAGCAGTACTTC	CSFGGGEQYF
TRBV15	-	TRBJ1-2	-	-	CATSSSSEGGYGYTF
TRBV29-1	many	TRBJ1-3	-	TGCAGCGTTGATGGGGGAGCCGGAAACACCATATATTTT	CSVDGGAGNTIYF
TRBV7-9	-	TRBJ1-3	-	TGTGCCAGCAGTCCTGACATTTACGGAAACACCATATATTTT	CASSPDIYGNTIYF
TRBV29-1	once	TRBJ1-1	TRBD1	TGCAGCGTCCTGGGTGCGGCGGGACAGGGGAACACTGAAGCTTTCTTT	CSVLGAAGQGNTEAFF
TRBV6-5	few	TRBJ2-7	-	TGTGCCAGTGGGAGTAGCTCCTACGAGCAGTACTTC	CASGSSSYEQYF
TRBV7-2	-	TRBJ2-7	-	TGTGCCAGCTCGCGTCACCCGGGGCTTTTAACGGGGCAGTACTTC	CASSRHPGLLTGQYF
TRBV29-1	-	TRBJ1-4	-	TGCAGCGTTGCTAGCGGGTTTGGTGAAAAACTGTTTTTT	CSVASGFGEKLFF
TRBV11-2	-	TRBJ2-2	TRBD2	TGTGCCAGCAGCTTAGTTTACGGAGCGGGGGGCAGGTACTCCGGGGAGCTGTTTTTT	CASSLVYGAGGRYSGELFF
TRBV6-1	once	TRBJ1-1	-	TGTGCCAGCAGTGCGACGAAACCGGGGCTCGAATCTTTCTTT	CASSATKPGLESFF
TRBV14	many	TRBJ1-1	-	TGTGCCAGCAGCCAAGATCTAGGACGCGTCAACACTGAAGCTTTCTTT	CASSQDLGRVNTEAFF
TRBV15	-	TRBJ2-7	TRBD1	TGTGCCACCAGCCGGCTTGGACAGGGGGCGCGCGAGCAGTACTTC	CATSRLGQGAREQYF
TRBV20-1	-	TRBJ1-1	-	TGCAGTGCTAGAGGCGCGGCGGGGAACACTGAAGCTTTCTTT	CSARGAAGNTEAFF
TRBV9	-	TRBJ1-2	-	TGTGCCAGCAGCTCGGAGGCAGAAGGTGTCTATGGCTACACCTTC	CASSSEAEGVYGYTF
TRBV7-9	-	TRBJ1-6	TRBD1	TGTGCCAGCAACCGACAGGGTCCCCTCCACTTT	CASNRQGPLHF
TRBV2	-	TRBJ2-7	TRBD2	TGTGCCAGCAGTGCTAGCGGTCCCGGCGAGCAGTACTTC	CASSASGPGEQYF
TRBV7-3	-	TRBJ2-3	-	TGTGCCAGCAGTTTCTCCGGCGGTAGCACAGATACGCAGTATTTT	CASSFSGGSTDTQYF
TRBV19	many	TRBJ1-5	TRBD1	TGTGCCAGTACGAGGGACAGGGGCGATCAGCCCCAGCATTTT	CASTRDRGDQPQHF
TRBV7-9	-	TRBJ1-2	-	TGTGCCAGCAGCGCAACAGGGTTACTGGGCTACACCTTC	CASSATGLLGYTF
TRBV30	few	TRBJ2-7	-	TGTGCCTGGAGTGGCCAGGACATACGGGGATCCTACGAGCAGTACTTC	CAWSGQDIRGSYEQYF
TRBV7-9	many	TRBJ1-1	-	TGTGCCAGCAGCTTAGCTGAGGATTACACTGAAGCTTTCTTT	CASSLAEDYTEAFF
TRBV12-3/TRBV12-4	-	TRBJ2-6	-	TGTGCCAGCAGCGACGAGGGGGTCTCTGGGGCCAACGTCCTGACTTTC	CASSDEGVSGANVLTF
TRBV15	-	TRBJ1-1	TRBD1	TGTGCCACCAGCAGAACGACAGGGGGCAGTGAAGCTTTCTTT	CATSRTTGGSEAFF
TRBV10-3	many	TRBJ1-1	-	TGTGCCATCACGCCGGCGATGAACACTGAAGCTTTCTTT	CAITPAMNTEAFF
TRBV14	few	TRBJ2-5	-	TGTGCCAGCAGCCAAGATCTTCTGGTGGAGACCCAGTACTTC	CASSQDLLVETQYF
TRBV10-3	many	TRBJ1-1	-	TGTGCCACCGCGAGGCGGGAGAACACTGAAGCTTTCTTT	CATARRENTEAFF
TRBV7-8	-	TRBJ1-2	-	TGTGCCAGCAGCTTAGGCGCCGGGAATAACTATGGCTACACCTTC	CASSLGAGNNYGYTF
TRBV12-3/TRBV12-4	-	TRBJ1-5	-	TGTGCCAGCAGTTTAGACACGGAATTGAATCAGCCCCAGCATTTT	CASSLDTELNQPQHF
TRBV7-8	many	TRBJ2-7	TRBD1	TGTGCCAGCAGCTCCGGACAGGGAGGCGAGCAGTACTTC	CASSSGQGGEQYF
TRBV11-2	-	TRBJ1-2	-	TGTGCCAGCAGCCCCAGCCTAAAGGGGATGTACGGTGGCTACACCTTC	CASSPSLKGMYGGYTF
TRBV7-9	many	TRBJ2-7	-	TGTGCCAGCAGCACAGGGAACACCCAGTACTTC	CASSTGNTQYF
TRBV20-1	few	TRBJ2-2	TRBD2	TGCAGTGCTAGACTAGCGGGGGCCAACACCGGGGAGCTGTTTTTT	CSARLAGANTGELFF
TRBV6-5	-	TRBJ2-7	TRBD1	TGTGCCAGCAGGACAGGGGCCTTGGGACATACCTACGAGCAGTACTTC	CASRTGALGHTYEQYF
TRBV5-1	once	TRBJ1-6	-	TGCGCCAGCACGAACAGGGCGGAAGGCACTTCACCCCTCCACTTT	CASTNRAEGTSPLHF
TRBV10-3	many	TRBJ1-1	TRBD1	TGTGCCATCAGTGAGTGGCCCCCCGGGACAGGGGGGAACCCGAACACTGAAGCTTTCTTT	CAISEWPPGTGGNPNTEAFF
TRBV28	-	TRBJ1-5	-	TGTGCCAGTACAGAGAGCAATCAGCCCCAGCATTTT	CASTESNQPQHF
TRBV19	many	TRBJ2-2	-	TGTGCCAGTAGTATAAGTGGACTCGGGGAGCTGTTTTTT	CASSISGLGELFF
TRBV29-1	many	TRBJ2-7	TRBD2	TGCAGCGCTGTGGGACTAGCGCCCCGGAACTCCTACGAGCAGTACTTC	CSAVGLAPRNSYEQYF
TRBV11-2	many	TRBJ2-7	-	TGTGCCAGCAGCCTCAGGGGAGAAGCGGGTGCATACGAGCAGTACTTC	CASSLRGEAGAYEQYF
TRBV7-6	-	TRBJ2-3	TRBD1	TGTGCCAGCAGCCCGGGACAGGGGAATACGCAGTATTTT	CASSPGQGNTQYF
TRBV6-5	few	TRBJ2-7	-	TGTGCCAGCAGTTATTCGGCCGTCTACGAGCAGTACTTC	CASSYSAVYEQYF
TRBV10-3	-	TRBJ2-5	-	TGTGCCAGCAGTGACCCGGGACATTTCCAAGAGACCCAGTACTTC	CASSDPGHFQETQYF
TRBV15	-	TRBJ1-5	-	TGTGCCACCAGCAAAACTCAGGACAGATATAGCAATCAGCCCCAGCATTTT	CATSKTQDRYSNQPQHF
TRBV20-1	-	TRBJ2-7	-	TGCAGTGCCGTGGGGCAGGGGCCAAGCGAGCAGTACTTC	CSAVGQGPSEQYF
TRBV15	few	TRBJ2-2	-	TGTGCCACCAGCAGAGCCACCGGGAGTACCGGGGAGCTGTTTTTT	CATSRATGSTGELFF
TRBV7-2	many	TRBJ2-7	-	TGTGCCAGCAGCTCCCCGAGATTCTCCTACGAGCAGTACTTC	CASSSPRFSYEQYF
TRBV6-2/TRBV6-3	-	TRBJ2-7	-	TGTGCCACGCTTGACAGGCCCTACGAGCAGTACTTC	CATLDRPYEQYF
TRBV14	-	TRBJ1-4	-	TGTGCCAGCAGCCAAGATCTCGGCAGCTCGCTGTTTTTT	CASSQDLGSSLFF
TRBV9	-	TRBJ2-2	TRBD2	TGTGCCAGCAGCGTAGGTGGCGGGAGGGTATCCGGGGAGCTGTTTTTT	CASSVGGGRVSGELFF
TRBV10-2	-	TRBJ2-7	-	TGTGCCAGCAGTGGTGGGGTCTCCTACGAGCAGTACTTC	CASSGGVSYEQYF
TRBV7-9	many	TRBJ2-7	TRBD2	TGTGCCAGCAGCAGTAGCGGGGGTCCTTACGAGCAGTACTTC	CASSSSGGPYEQYF
TRBV15	-	TRBJ2-1	TRBD2	TGTGCCACCAGCAGAGCCCCCGGCGGGAGGCACAATGAGCAGTTCTTC	CATSRAPGGRHNEQFF
TRBV20-1	-	TRBJ2-5	TRBD2	TGCAGTGCCAACAACGCGGGGGGGCAAGAGACCCAGTACTTC	CSANNAGGQETQYF
TRBV12-3/TRBV12-4	-	TRBJ1-6	TRBD1	TGTGCCAGCAGGGTCTCCGGGACAGATTCACCCCTCCACTTT	CASRVSGTDSPLHF